The entry below describes one TCR beta chain. The length of the CDR3 is 14 residues. Germline V lookup: CDR1 LGHNA, CDR2 YSLEER. V gave up 3 bases and J gave up 4 bases, with 12 bases separating them. The study ran its PCR with 60 Vbeta and 13 Jbeta primers. Sequencing was performed with immunoSEQ multiplex PCR; in TCRdb, only in-frame clones are kept and a portion is missing. The repertoire holds roughly 120,000 clones, with under 90% as singletons. This sample was included in a study of cytomegalovirus exposure and HLA in healthy donors. J is TRBJ1-2 and V is TRBV4-3, with D possibly being TRBD1 (5 bases). This clonotype was obtained from a middle-aged woman in good health and CMV-seronegative. Material: PBMCs. CDR3 bases: TGCGCCAGCAGCCAGACCGGGACTTCCTATGGCTACACCTTC. Translation: CASSQTGTSYGYTF.